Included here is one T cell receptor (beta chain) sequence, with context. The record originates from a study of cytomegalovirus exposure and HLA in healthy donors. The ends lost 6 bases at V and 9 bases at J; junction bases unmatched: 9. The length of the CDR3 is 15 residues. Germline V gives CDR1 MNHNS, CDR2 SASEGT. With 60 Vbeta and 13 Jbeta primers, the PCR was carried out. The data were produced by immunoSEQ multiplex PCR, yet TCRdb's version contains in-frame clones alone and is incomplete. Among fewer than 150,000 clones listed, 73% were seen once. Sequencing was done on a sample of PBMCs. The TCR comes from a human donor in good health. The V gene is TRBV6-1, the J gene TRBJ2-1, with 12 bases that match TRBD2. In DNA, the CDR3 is TGTGCCAGCAGGGATCCCCGGGGACTAGCGGGTGAGCAGTTCTTC. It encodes CASRDPRGLAGEQFF.